This TCR beta chain was captured by sequencing in a study of blood T cell repertoires in COVID-19. Background on the study: Sites in the United States, Italy and Spain provided acute and convalescent COVID-19 samples.

Per the study methods: Estimation of nucleated cell counts relied on the amplification of reference gene primers. Profiling relied on immunoSEQ multiplex PCR, and the TCRdb table lists in-frame clones only, not all of them. The V and J calls and clone size are taken from that table; D and trimming were inferred from the DNA. The data contain roughly 250,000 clones, 84% of them singletons. CDR1 and CDR2 (germline): MDHEN, SYDVKM. Trimming pared 6 bases from V and 10 bases from J, leaving 18 bases between. This CDR3 is 13 amino acids long. The chain uses TRBV28 and TRBJ1-1; D not resolved. Source material: peripheral blood. This clonotype was obtained from a human donor in a cohort sampled during active COVID-19. CDR3 nucleotides: TGTGCCAGCAGCTTGTCTTTCAGTCGGGGAGCTTTCTTT. Protein sequence: CASSLSFSRGAFF. The full variable domain, rest sourced from reference TRBV28 and TRBJ1-1, is DVKVTQSSRYLVKRTGEKVFLECVQDMDHENMFWYRQDPGLGLRLIYFSYDVKMKEKGDIPEGYSVSREKKERFSLILESASTNQTSMYLCASSLSFSRGAFFGQGTRLTVV.